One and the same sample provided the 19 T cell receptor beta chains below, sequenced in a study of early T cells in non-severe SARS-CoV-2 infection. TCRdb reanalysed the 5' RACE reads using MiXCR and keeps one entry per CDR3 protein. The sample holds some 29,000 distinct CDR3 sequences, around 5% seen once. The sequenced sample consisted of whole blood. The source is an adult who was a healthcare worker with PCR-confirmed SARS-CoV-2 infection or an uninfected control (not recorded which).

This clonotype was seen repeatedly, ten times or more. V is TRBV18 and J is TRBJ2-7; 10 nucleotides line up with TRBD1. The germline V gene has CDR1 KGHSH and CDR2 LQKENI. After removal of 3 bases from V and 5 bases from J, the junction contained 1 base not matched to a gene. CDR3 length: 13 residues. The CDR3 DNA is TGTGCCAGCTCACCGGGGACAGGGGACGAGCAGTACTTC. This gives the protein CASSPGTGDEQYF.

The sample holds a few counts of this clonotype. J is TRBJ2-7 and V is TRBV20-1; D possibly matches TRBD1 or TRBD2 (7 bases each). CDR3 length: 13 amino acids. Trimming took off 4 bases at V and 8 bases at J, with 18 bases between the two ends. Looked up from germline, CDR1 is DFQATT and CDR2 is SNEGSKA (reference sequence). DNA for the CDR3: TGCAGTGCTAAAAGGGAGGGGGCGCGTCAGCAGTACTTC. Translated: CSAKREGARQQYF.

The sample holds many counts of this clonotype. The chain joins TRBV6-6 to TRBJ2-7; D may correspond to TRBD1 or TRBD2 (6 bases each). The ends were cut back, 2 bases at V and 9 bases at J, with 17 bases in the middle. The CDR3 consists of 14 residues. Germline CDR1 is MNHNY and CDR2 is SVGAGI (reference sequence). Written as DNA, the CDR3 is TGTGCCAGCAGTTACGGGGGGACAATTCCAGGGCAGTACTTC. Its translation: CASSYGGTIPGQYF.

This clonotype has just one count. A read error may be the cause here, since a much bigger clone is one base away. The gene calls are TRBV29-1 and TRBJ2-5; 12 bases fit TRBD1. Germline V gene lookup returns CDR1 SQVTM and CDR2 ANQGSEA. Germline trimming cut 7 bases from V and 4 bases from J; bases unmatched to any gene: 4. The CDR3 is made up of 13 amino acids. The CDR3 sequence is CSARDRGRETQYF. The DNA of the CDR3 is TGCAGCGCCCGGGACAGGGGGCGAGAGACCCAGTACTTC.

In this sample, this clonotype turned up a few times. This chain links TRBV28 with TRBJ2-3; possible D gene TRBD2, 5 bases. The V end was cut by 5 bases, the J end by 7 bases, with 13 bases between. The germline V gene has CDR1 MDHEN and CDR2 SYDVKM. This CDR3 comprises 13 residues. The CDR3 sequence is CASSLMTTHTQYF. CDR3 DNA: TGTGCCAGCAGTCTTATGACTACCCATACGCAGTATTTT.

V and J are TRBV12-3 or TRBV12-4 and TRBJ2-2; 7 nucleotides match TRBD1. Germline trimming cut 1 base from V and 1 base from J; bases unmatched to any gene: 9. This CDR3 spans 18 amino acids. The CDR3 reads CASSLVSRGLGNTGELFF. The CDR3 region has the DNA TGTGCCAGCAGTTTAGTTAGTAGGGGGCTGGGGAACACCGGGGAGCTGTTTTTT.

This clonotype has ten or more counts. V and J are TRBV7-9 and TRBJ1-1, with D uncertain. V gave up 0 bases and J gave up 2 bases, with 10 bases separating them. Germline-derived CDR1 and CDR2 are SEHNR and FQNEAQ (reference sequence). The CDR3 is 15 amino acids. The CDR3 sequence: CASSLAEIRNTEAFF. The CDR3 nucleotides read TGTGCCAGCAGCTTAGCGGAGATCCGTAACACTGAAGCTTTCTTT.

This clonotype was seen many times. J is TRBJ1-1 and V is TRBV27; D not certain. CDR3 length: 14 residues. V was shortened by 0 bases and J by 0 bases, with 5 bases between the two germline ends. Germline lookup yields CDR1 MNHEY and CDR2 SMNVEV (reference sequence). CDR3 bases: TGTGCCAGCAGTTTATCGGAAGTGAACACTGAAGCTTTCTTT. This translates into CASSLSEVNTEAFF.

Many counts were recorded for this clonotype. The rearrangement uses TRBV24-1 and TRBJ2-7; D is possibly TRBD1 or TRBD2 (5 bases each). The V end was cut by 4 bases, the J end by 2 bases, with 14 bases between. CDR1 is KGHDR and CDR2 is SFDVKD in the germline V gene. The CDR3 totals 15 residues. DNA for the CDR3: TGTGCCACCAGTGACGGCGGACCGGGGCCCTACGAGCAGTACTTC. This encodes CATSDGGPGPYEQYF.

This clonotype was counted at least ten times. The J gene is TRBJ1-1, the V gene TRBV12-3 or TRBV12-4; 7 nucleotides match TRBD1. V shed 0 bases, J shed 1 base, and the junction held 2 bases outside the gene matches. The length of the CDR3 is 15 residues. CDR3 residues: CASSLAQGENTEAFF. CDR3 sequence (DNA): TGTGCCAGCAGTTTAGCTCAGGGGGAGAACACTGAAGCTTTCTTT.

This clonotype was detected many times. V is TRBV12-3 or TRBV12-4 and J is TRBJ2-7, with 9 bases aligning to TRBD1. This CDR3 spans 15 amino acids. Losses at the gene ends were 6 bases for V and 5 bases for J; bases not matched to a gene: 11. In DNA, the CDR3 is TGTGCCAGCAGCCGCTGGACAGGGGCTTTGGACGAGCAGTACTTC. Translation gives CASSRWTGALDEQYF.

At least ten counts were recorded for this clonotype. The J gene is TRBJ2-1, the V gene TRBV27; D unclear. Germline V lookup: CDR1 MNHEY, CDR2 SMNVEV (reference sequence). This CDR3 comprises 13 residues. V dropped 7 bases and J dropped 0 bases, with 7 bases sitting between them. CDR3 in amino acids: CASTPSSYNEQFF. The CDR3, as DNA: TGTGCCAGCACCCCCAGCTCCTACAATGAGCAGTTCTTC.

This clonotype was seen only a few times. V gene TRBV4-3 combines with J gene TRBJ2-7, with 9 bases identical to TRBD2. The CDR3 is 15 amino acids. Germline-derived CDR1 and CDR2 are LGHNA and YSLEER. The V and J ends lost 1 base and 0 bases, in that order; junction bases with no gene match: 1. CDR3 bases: TGCGCCAGCAGCCAAGGACTAGCGGCCTCCTACGAGCAGTACTTC. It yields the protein CASSQGLAASYEQYF.

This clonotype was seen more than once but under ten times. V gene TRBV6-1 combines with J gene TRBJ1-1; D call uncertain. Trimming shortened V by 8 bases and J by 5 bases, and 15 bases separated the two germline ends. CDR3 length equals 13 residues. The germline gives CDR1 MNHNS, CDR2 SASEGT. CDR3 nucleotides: TGTGCCAGCCCCTCGCGCGGCAAGACTGAAGCTTTCTTT. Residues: CASPSRGKTEAFF.

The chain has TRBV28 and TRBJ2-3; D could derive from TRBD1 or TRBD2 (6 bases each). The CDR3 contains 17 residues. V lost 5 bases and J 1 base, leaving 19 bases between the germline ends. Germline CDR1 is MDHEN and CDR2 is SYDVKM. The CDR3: CASSGQEGVVGTDTQYF. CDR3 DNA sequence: TGTGCCAGCAGTGGGCAGGAGGGGGTCGTGGGCACAGATACGCAGTATTTT.

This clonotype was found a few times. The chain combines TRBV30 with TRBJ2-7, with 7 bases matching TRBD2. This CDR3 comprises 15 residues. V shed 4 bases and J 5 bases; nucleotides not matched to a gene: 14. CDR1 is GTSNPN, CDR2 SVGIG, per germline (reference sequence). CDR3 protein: CAWTSWGGGYDEQYF. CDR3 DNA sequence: TGTGCCTGGACTTCTTGGGGGGGAGGTTATGACGAGCAGTACTTC.

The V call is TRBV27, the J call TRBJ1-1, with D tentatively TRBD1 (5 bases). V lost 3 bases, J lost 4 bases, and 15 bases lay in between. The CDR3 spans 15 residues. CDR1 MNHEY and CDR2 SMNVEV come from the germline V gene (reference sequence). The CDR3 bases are TGTGCCAGCAGTTTTATTGGGGGGGTGGGCACTGAAGCTTTCTTT. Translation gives CASSFIGGVGTEAFF.

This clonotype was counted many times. The CDR3: CASSPAGTGWDTIYF. The CDR3 nucleotides are TGTGCCAGCAGCCCCGCTGGGACAGGATGGGACACCATATATTTT. The chain recombines TRBV7-2 with TRBJ1-3; 8 nucleotides match TRBD1. This CDR3 comprises 15 residues. The trim removed 5 bases at V and 8 bases at J, leaving 11 bases unmatched. Germline-derived CDR1 and CDR2 are SGHTA and FQGNSA. Full variable domain (rest looked up from reference TRBV7-2 and TRBJ1-3): GAGVSQSPSNKVTEKGKDVELRCDPISGHTALYWYRQSLGQGLEFLIYFQGNSAPDKSGLPSDRFSAERTGGSVSTLTIQRTQQEDSAVYLCASSPAGTGWDTIYFGEGSWLTVV.

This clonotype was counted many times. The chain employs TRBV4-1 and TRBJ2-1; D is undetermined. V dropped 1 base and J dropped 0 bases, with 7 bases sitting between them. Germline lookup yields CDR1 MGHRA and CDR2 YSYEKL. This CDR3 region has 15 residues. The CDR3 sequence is CASSQGFSSYNEQFF. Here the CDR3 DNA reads TGCGCCAGCAGCCAAGGATTTAGCTCCTACAATGAGCAGTTCTTC.